This T cell receptor (beta chain) is drawn from a study of CD8 T cells in ankylosing spondylitis. Study results and caveats: In peripheral blood, disease-linked CD8+ clones occurred at relatively low frequencies. Disease-linked clones reportedly showed significant enrichment in matched ankylosing spondylitis synovial fluid. Some motif variants had been reported before (in reactive arthritis synovial fluid and blood). Ankylosing spondylitis blood seemed to carry a telltale TCR beta motif made of eight or nine highly homologous variants.

A quantitative 5'-RACE method, one with molecular barcodes, was used to make TCR beta libraries. Using its own MiXCR run on the 5' RACE reads, TCRdb lists one record per CDR3 protein. This table holds 750,000 to 850,000 distinct CDR3 sequences, approximately 10% found once. Ten or more counts support this clonotype. Its cognate antigen is unknown. Sequencing was carried out using blood, either unsorted or a sorted T cell fraction (not recorded which). The clonotype originates from a male donor with ankylosing spondylitis.

In DNA form, the CDR3 reads TGTGCCAGCAGTTTTACAGGGGCTAGCAATCAGCCCCAGCATTTT. It specifies CASSFTGASNQPQHF. The gene calls are TRBV28 and TRBJ1-5; TRBD1 aligns across 7 bases. There are 15 residues in the CDR3. Germline V gene sequence: CDR1 MDHEN, CDR2 SYDVKM. V lost 3 bases to trimming and J lost 0 bases; unmatched junction nucleotides: 2.